This entry lists 21 T cell receptor beta chains sequenced from one sample in a study of OX40 agonist ivuxolimab in advanced cancers. Library prep was done by the immunoSEQ multiplex PCR assay. The immuneACCESS repertoire file appears here via TCRdb, limited to in-frame rearrangements. These files lack a portion of the clones; in checked studies, under half of the deficit traces to unresolved V genes, and the cause of the others is not known. For this sample there are 100,000 to 110,000 clones; approximately 90% appear just once. Clones ranked in the top ten supply 0.54% of the sample. Specimen: CD4+ or CD8+ T cells sorted from blood, collected in a trial of the OX40 agonist ivuxolimab. The receptor set was obtained from an adult with an advanced solid tumor such as melanoma, head and neck, liver or kidney cancer.

The genes are TRBV19 and TRBJ2-6, with no clear D. This CDR3 comprises 16 residues. CDR1 is LNHDA and CDR2 is SQIVND in the germline V gene (reference sequence). V lost 3 bases, J lost 0 bases, and 9 bases lay in between. CDR3 protein: CASSIRWTSGANVLTF. The DNA for the CDR3 is TGTGCCAGTAGTATTCGATGGACCTCTGGGGCCAACGTCCTGACTTTC.

The J gene is TRBJ2-7, the V gene TRBV27, with TRBD2 as a possible D gene (7 bases). Deletions cut 5 bases from V and 2 bases from J, with 16 bases between. Germline V CDR1 and CDR2: MNHEY, SMNVEV (reference sequence). This CDR3 region has 15 residues. The CDR3 sequence: CASSPRGGPAYEQYF. The CDR3 DNA reads TGTGCCAGCAGTCCTAGGGGGGGGCCAGCCTACGAGCAGTACTTC.

This CDR3 reads CASSQGTGGDTQYF. CDR3 bases: TGCGCCAGCAGCCAAGGGACAGGCGGGGATACGCAGTATTTT. The V gene is TRBV4-3, the J gene TRBJ2-3, with 7 bases aligning to TRBD1. The V gene's germline CDR1 is LGHNA and CDR2 YSLEER. V shed 1 base, J shed 6 bases, and the junction held 4 bases outside the gene matches. The CDR3 consists of 14 residues.

V is TRBV5-1 and J is TRBJ2-2, with 9 bases fitting TRBD2. V was pared by 4 bases and J by 4 bases, with 8 bases of the junction left unmatched. The CDR3 consists of 16 residues. Germline V gene lookup returns CDR1 SGHRS and CDR2 YFSETQ. The CDR3 loop is CASSLAASGTTGELFF. CDR3 DNA sequence: TGCGCCAGCAGCCTCGCCGCTAGCGGGACCACCGGGGAGCTGTTTTTT.

The CDR3, as DNA: TGTGCCAGCAGTGACCCCGGGACCGGGCTCAGGGGGTACGAGCAGTACTTC. Encoded protein: CASSDPGTGLRGYEQYF. The V and J genes are TRBV25-1 and TRBJ2-7; 7 bases are a match to TRBD1. Losses at the gene ends were 3 bases for V and 4 bases for J; bases not matched to a gene: 15. CDR1 is MGHDK, CDR2 SYGVNS, per germline. The CDR3 length is 17 residues.

This sequence joins TRBV18 and TRBJ2-5, with D hard to call. CDR1 is KGHSH and CDR2 is LQKENI in the germline V gene. This CDR3 is 15 amino acids long. V was clipped by 4 bases and J by 0 bases, with 12 bases between them. CDR3 nucleotides: TGTGCCAGCTCACAAGCATTGTCCCACCAAGAGACCCAGTACTTC. Translated: CASSQALSHQETQYF. Complete variable domain (other parts from reference TRBV18 and TRBJ2-5): NAGVMQNPRHLVRRRGQEARLRCSPMKGHSHVYWYRQLPEEGLKFMVYLQKENIIDESGMPKERFSAEFPKEGPSILRIQQVVRGDSAAYFCASSQALSHQETQYFGPGTRLLVL.

The sample holds a few counts of this clone. The chain employs TRBV7-2 and TRBJ1-3; no definite D call. The CDR3 has 13 residues. The V end was cut by 2 bases, the J end by 8 bases, with 10 bases between. Germline assignment: CDR1 SGHTA and CDR2 FQGNSA. The CDR3 loop reads CASSLQRYDTIYF. The CDR3 DNA reads as TGTGCCAGCAGCTTACAGCGTTATGACACCATATATTTT.

Of note for this clone: Compared with germline, one end of the junction differs, possibly owing to a read error. V and J are TRBV4-3 and TRBJ1-2, with D unresolved. CDR3 length: 12 residues. The germline V gene encodes CDR1 LGHNA and CDR2 YSLEER. CDR3 amino acids: CASSQDRRRLFF. The CDR3 coding sequence is TGCGCCAGCAGCCAAGACCGTCGGCGCCTCTTCTTC.

The chain couples TRBV5-6 to TRBJ2-6; D uncertain. The germline V and J ends were trimmed by 1 base and 0 bases, with 8 bases remaining between them. Germline V lookup: CDR1 SGHDT, CDR2 YYEEEE. CDR3 length: 16 amino acids. CDR3 coding DNA: TGTGCCAGCAGCTTGTCCATACGCTCTGGGGCCAACGTCCTGACTTTC. Residues: CASSLSIRSGANVLTF.

This sequence joins TRBV5-4 and TRBJ2-5, with TRBD2 matching over 8 bases. The germline V gene has CDR1 SGHNT and CDR2 YYREEE (reference sequence). V was pared by 4 bases and J by 9 bases, with 14 bases of the junction left unmatched. The CDR3 is 15 amino acids. This CDR3 is CASSLDLSGSSPQYF. CDR3 DNA: TGTGCCAGCAGCCTTGATTTGAGCGGGAGTTCCCCCCAGTACTTC.

CDR3 residues: CASSTHRGATGELFF. As DNA, the CDR3 is TGTGCCAGCAGCACTCATCGTGGGGCAACCGGGGAGCTGTTTTTT. This chain connects TRBV28 to TRBJ2-2; a weak D match, TRBD1 (5 bases). Germline assignment: CDR1 MDHEN and CDR2 SYDVKM. V lost 6 bases, J lost 5 bases, and 16 bases lay in between. The CDR3 totals 15 residues. The full variable domain, in which reference TRBV28 and TRBJ2-2 provide the parts outside the CDR3, is DVKVTQSSRYLVKRTGEKVFLECVQDMDHENMFWYRQDPGLGLRLIYFSYDVKMKEKGDIPEGYSVSREKKERFSLILESASTNQTSMYLCASSTHRGATGELFFGEGSRLTVL.

The rearrangement joins TRBV7-2 to TRBJ1-4, with D maybe TRBD1 (6 bases). V lost 3 bases, J lost 8 bases, and 13 bases lay in between. CDR3 length equals 14 residues. The germline V gene encodes CDR1 SGHTA and CDR2 FQGNSA. CDR3 bases: TGTGCCAGCAGCTTCACAGGGTCGGGGGAAAAACTGTTTTTT. Translated, it gives CASSFTGSGEKLFF.

CDR3 residues: CANGQGEAGNTIYF. The CDR3 DNA follows: TGTGCCAACGGACAGGGGGAGGCTGGAAACACCATATATTTT. The chain is built from TRBV5-4 and TRBJ1-3; 10 nucleotides align to TRBD1. The CDR3 runs 14 residues. The junction had 5 bases not matched to a gene; V was cut back by 9 bases and J by 2 bases. CDR1 SGHNT and CDR2 YYREEE come from the germline V gene (reference sequence).

The chain is built from TRBV5-4 and TRBJ1-5; D not certain. Trimming removed 2 bases at V and 0 bases at J, with 9 bases between. This CDR3 region has 15 residues. Germline V CDR1 and CDR2: SGHNT, YYREEE (reference sequence). In nucleotides, the CDR3 is TGTGCCAGCAGCTTTATGAGTTATAGCAATCAGCCCCAGCATTTT. Amino acid sequence: CASSFMSYSNQPQHF.

This chain connects TRBV28 to TRBJ2-3; unclear D gene. V gave up 5 bases and J gave up 3 bases, with 3 bases separating them. CDR1 and CDR2 (germline): MDHEN, SYDVKM. The CDR3 has 11 residues. CDR3 nucleotides: TGTGCCAGCAGTCAAACAGATACGCAGTATTTT. Protein sequence: CASSQTDTQYF.

The chain combines TRBV28 with TRBJ2-6, with D maybe TRBD1 (6 bases). The CDR3 is made up of 16 amino acids. V dropped 5 bases and J dropped 1 base, with 12 bases sitting between them. Per the germline V gene, CDR1 is MDHEN and CDR2 is SYDVKM. CDR3 amino acids: CASSDRPKSGANVLTF. CDR3 bases: TGTGCCAGCAGTGACAGGCCCAAGTCTGGGGCCAACGTCCTGACTTTC.

V gene TRBV5-1 combines with J gene TRBJ1-1, with D possibly being TRBD1 (5 bases). Trimming pared 2 bases from V and 3 bases from J, leaving 14 bases between. Germline V gene sequence: CDR1 SGHRS, CDR2 YFSETQ. The CDR3 has 15 amino acids. Written as DNA, the CDR3 is TGCGCCAGCAGCTTTGCCGGGACCACGTACACTGAAGCTTTCTTT. Encoded protein: CASSFAGTTYTEAFF.

CDR3 residues: CASGLGQGDLNTIYF. For the CDR3, the DNA is TGTGCTAGTGGTTTGGGACAGGGGGACCTAAACACCATATATTTT. The chain uses TRBV12-5 and TRBJ1-3; 9 bases line up with TRBD1. The CDR3 has 15 amino acids. The V and J ends lost 1 base and 6 bases, in that order; junction bases with no gene match: 4. From germline, CDR1 is LGHNT and CDR2 FRNRAP.

The chain uses TRBV12-5 and TRBJ1-1; perhaps TRBD1 as D (6 bases). Trimming stripped 8 bases from V and 2 bases from J, with 18 bases between. This CDR3 has 15 residues. The germline gives CDR1 LGHNT, CDR2 FRNRAP. The CDR3 region is CASSFPGTLNTEAFF. The CDR3 region has the DNA TGTGCTAGTAGCTTCCCCGGGACACTTAACACTGAAGCTTTCTTT.

This rearrangement joins TRBV5-6 to TRBJ1-2; 8 bases are a match to TRBD1. Per germline, CDR1 SGHDT and CDR2 YYEEEE. The CDR3 contains 16 residues. J was trimmed by 1 base and V by 4 bases; bases with no gene match: 9. The CDR3 spells CASSPAGTGNNYGYTF. The CDR3 nucleotides read TGTGCCAGCAGCCCGGCCGGGACAGGAAATAACTATGGCTACACCTTC. Looking up the rest from reference TRBV5-6 and TRBJ1-2 gives the full variable domain: DAGVTQSPTHLIKTRGQQVTLRCSPKSGHDTVSWYQQALGQGPQFIFQYYEEEERQRGNFPDRFSGHQFPNYSSELNVNALLLGDSALYLCASSPAGTGNNYGYTFGSGTRLTVV.

In nucleotides, the CDR3 is TGTGCCAGCAGCAAAGTGGGGAGCTACAGGGGGCGATTGGCTGAAGCTTTCTTT. The encoded protein is CASSKVGSYRGRLAEAFF. The V and J genes are TRBV21-1 and TRBJ1-1; TRBD1 is the table's D call and was not checked against the DNA. TRBV21-1 has pseudogene status. The CDR3 consists of 18 residues.